Shown below are 5 T cell receptor beta chains from a single sample sequenced in a study of response to subunit inactivated influenza vaccine. From the RT-PCR reads, TCRdb called clonotypes with MiXCR, one entry per CDR3 protein. The data show under 550,000 distinct CDR3 sequences, roughly 7.9% seen once. The sample here was PBMCs from blood, taken less than 25 months after vaccination. These receptors originate from a man between 50 and 75 years old who received an inactivated influenza vaccine.

The V and J genes are TRBV5-1 and TRBJ2-7, with D maybe TRBD1 (6 bases). This CDR3 spans 14 amino acids. The germline gives CDR1 SGHRS, CDR2 YFSETQ. Trimming cost V 4 bases and J 3 bases, with 14 bases left between them. The CDR3 DNA reads TGCGCCAGCAGCCCCGGGACATTTGACTACGAGCAGTACTTC. Its protein is CASSPGTFDYEQYF.

As concerns this clonotype: Since a much larger clone is just one base distant, this may be a read error. The chain is built from TRBV7-2 and TRBJ2-7, with TRBD1 as a possible D gene (5 bases). Germline CDR1 SGHTA, CDR2 FQGNSA. The CDR3 extends over 16 amino acids. V gave up 0 bases and J gave up 5 bases, with 17 bases separating them. In DNA form, the CDR3 reads TGTGCCAGCAGCTTAGCTTTGGGCAATTGGGGCGACGAGCAGTACTTC. Translation: CASSLALGNWGDEQYF.

This clonotype was found a few times. The V call is TRBV5-5, the J call TRBJ2-5; D possibly corresponds to TRBD2 (5 bases). Germline CDR1 and CDR2: SGHKS and YYEKEE (reference sequence). The CDR3 is 16 amino acids. Trimming pared 0 bases from V and 2 bases from J, leaving 14 bases between. In DNA form, the CDR3 reads TGTGCCAGCAGCTTGGGGGTCGGGATAGTTCAAGAGACCCAGTACTTC. It encodes CASSLGVGIVQETQYF.

This clonotype was found many times. The chain joins TRBV12-3 or TRBV12-4 to TRBJ1-5, with TRBD1 identical over 9 bases. Trimming took 7 bases from V and 5 from J; bases not matched to a gene: 6. There are 14 residues in the CDR3. The CDR3 sequence: CASKPTGGYQPQHF. The DNA of the CDR3 is TGTGCCAGCAAACCCACAGGGGGCTATCAGCCCCAGCATTTT.

There are a few counts of this clonotype. The V call is TRBV28, the J call TRBJ2-5, with D tentatively TRBD2 (5 bases). Germline assignment: CDR1 MDHEN and CDR2 SYDVKM. CDR3 length equals 14 residues. V gave up 4 bases and J gave up 3 bases, with 12 bases separating them. The DNA of the CDR3 is TGTGCCAGCAGTTCGAATTGGGGAGAAGAGACCCAGTACTTC. This encodes CASSSNWGEETQYF.